This T cell receptor (beta chain) derives from a study of beta chain features in type 1 diabetes. Expressed TCRB transcripts were sequenced after all isolated RNA was converted to cDNA. Sequenced by immunoSEQ multiplex PCR; TCRdb stores in-frame clones only, minus some. Among around 300,000 clones, 8% were seen once, and the ten largest hold roughly 0.94%. Trimming shortened V by 4 bases and J by 4 bases, and 12 bases separated the two germline ends. CDR3 length equals 13 residues. The germline V gene has CDR1 SGHRS and CDR2 YFSETQ. The receptor was isolated from a young woman in good health. The chain joins TRBV5-1 to TRBJ2-7; no firm D call. The specimen was central memory CD4+ T cells from blood. The CDR3 sequence: CASSPTLPYEQYF. DNA of the CDR3: TGCGCCAGCAGCCCTACCCTCCCATACGAGCAGTACTTC. Based on the CDR3 plus reference TRBV5-1 and TRBJ2-7, the full variable domain is KAGVTQTPRYLIKTRGQQVTLSCSPISGHRSVSWYQQTPGQGLQFLFEYFSETQRNKGNFPGRFSGRQFSNSRSEMNVSTLELGDSALYLCASSPTLPYEQYFGPGTRLTVT.